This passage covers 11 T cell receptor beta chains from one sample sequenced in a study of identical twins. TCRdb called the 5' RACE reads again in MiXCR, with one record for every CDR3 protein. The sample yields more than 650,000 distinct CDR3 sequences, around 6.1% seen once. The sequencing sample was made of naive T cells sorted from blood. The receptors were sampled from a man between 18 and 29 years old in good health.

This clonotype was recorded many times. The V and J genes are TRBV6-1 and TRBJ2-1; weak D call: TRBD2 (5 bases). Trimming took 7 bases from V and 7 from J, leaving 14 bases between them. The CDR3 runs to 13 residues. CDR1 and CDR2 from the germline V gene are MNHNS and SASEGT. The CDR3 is CASKLGSINEQFF. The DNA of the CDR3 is TGTGCCAGCAAATTAGGGAGTATTAATGAGCAGTTCTTC.

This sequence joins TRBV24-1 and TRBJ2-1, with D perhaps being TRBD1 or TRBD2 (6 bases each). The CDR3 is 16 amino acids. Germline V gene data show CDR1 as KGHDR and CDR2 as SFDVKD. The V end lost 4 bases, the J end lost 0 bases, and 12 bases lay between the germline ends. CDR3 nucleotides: TGTGCCACCAGTGAACGAGGGGGAGGCTCCTACAATGAGCAGTTCTTC. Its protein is CATSERGGGSYNEQFF.

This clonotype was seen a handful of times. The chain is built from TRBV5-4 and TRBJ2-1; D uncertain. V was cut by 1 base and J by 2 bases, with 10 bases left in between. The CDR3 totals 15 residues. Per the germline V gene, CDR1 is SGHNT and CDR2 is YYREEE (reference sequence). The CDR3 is CASSLNGATYNEQFF. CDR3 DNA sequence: TGTGCCAGCAGCTTGAACGGAGCCACCTACAATGAGCAGTTCTTC.

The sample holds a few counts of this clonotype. The CDR3 DNA reads as TGTGCCAGCAGCTTAAGAGGGCTAGCGGGAGTAAATACGCAGTATTTT. It is translated as CASSLRGLAGVNTQYF. The V gene is TRBV7-8, the J gene TRBJ2-3, with TRBD2 matching 10 bases. The V gene end was trimmed by 2 bases and the J gene end by 7 bases; junction bases not matched to a gene: 9. The CDR3 extends over 16 amino acids. The germline CDR1 and CDR2 sequences are SGHVS and FQNEAQ.

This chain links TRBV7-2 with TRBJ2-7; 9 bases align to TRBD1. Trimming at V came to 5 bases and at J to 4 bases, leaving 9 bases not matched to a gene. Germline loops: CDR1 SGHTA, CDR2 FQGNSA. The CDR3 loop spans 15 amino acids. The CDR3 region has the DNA TGTGCCAGCAGCCCCACCGGGACAGGGTGGTACGAGCAGTACTTC. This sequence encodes CASSPTGTGWYEQYF.

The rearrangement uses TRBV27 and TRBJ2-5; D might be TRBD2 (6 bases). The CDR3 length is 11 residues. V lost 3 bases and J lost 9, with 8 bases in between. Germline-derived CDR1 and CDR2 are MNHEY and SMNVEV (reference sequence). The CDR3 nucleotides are TGTGCCAGCAGTTTTGGCGGGGCCCAGTACTTC. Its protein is CASSFGGAQYF.

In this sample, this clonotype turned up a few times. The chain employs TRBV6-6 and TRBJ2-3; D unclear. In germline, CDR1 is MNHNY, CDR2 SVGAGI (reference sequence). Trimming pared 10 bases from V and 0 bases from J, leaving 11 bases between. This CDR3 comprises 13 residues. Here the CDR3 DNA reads TGTGCCACCTTACCGTACAGCACAGATACGCAGTATTTT. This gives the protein CATLPYSTDTQYF.

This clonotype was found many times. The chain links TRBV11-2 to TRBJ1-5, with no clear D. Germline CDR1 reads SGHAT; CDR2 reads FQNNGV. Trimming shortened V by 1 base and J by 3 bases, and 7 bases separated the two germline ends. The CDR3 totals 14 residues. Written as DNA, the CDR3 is TGTGCCAGCAGCTTAGTGACGGTCAATCAGCCCCAGCATTTT. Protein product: CASSLVTVNQPQHF.

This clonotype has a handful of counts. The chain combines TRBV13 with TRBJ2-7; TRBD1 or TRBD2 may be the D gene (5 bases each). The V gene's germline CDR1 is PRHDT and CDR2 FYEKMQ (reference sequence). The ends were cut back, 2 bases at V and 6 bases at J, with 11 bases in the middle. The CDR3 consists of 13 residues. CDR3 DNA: TGTGCCAGCAGCTTAACCGCAGGGACCGAGCAGTACTTC. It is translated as CASSLTAGTEQYF.

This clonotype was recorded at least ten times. Written as DNA, the CDR3 is TGCGCCAGCAGCTTGGATGGACTAGCATCATGGGGTACAGATACGCAGTATTTT. The encoded protein is CASSLDGLASWGTDTQYF. This sequence joins TRBV5-1 and TRBJ2-3; 8 bases line up with TRBD2. The CDR3 covers 18 residues. The germline gives CDR1 SGHRS, CDR2 YFSETQ. Trimming at V came to 0 bases and at J to 3 bases, leaving 12 bases not matched to a gene.

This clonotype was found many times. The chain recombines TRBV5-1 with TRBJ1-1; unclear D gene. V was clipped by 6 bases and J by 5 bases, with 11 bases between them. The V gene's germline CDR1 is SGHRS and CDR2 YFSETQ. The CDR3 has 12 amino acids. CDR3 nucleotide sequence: TGCGCCAGCAACCTTGGAGGAACTGAAGCTTTCTTT. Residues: CASNLGGTEAFF. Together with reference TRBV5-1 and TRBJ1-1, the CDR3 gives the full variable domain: KAGVTQTPRYLIKTRGQQVTLSCSPISGHRSVSWYQQTPGQGLQFLFEYFSETQRNKGNFPGRFSGRQFSNSRSEMNVSTLELGDSALYLCASNLGGTEAFFGQGTRLTVV.